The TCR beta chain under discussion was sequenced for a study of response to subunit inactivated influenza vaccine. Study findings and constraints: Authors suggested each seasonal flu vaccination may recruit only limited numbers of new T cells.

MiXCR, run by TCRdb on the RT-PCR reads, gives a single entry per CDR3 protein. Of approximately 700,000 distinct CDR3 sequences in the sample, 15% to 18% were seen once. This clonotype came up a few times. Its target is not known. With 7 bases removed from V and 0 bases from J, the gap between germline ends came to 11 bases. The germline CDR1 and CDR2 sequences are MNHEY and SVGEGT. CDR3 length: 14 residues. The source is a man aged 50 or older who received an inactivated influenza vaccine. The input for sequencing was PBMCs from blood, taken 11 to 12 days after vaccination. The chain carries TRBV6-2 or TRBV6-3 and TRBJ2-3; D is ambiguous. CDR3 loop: CASKIDGSTDTQYF. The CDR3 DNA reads TGTGCCAGCAAGATCGACGGGAGCACAGATACGCAGTATTTT.